This T cell receptor (beta chain) emerged from a study of Ad26.COV2.S vaccination and SARS-CoV-2 variants. Method: immunoSEQ multiplex PCR; TCRdb's copy keeps in-frame clones and lacks some. Seen here are about 97,000 clones, less than 85% observed once, and the top ten hold 17%. This CDR3 is 16 amino acids long. CDR1 SGHAT and CDR2 FQNNGV come from the germline V gene. J gave up 8 bases and V 4 bases, and 13 bases lay outside the gene matches. This specimen consisted of peripheral blood, obtained after recovery from COVID-19. The TCR sequence derives from a human donor who had recovered from COVID-19. J is TRBJ1-4 and V is TRBV11-2; 7 positions agree with TRBD1. CDR3: CASSYRTGVEREKLFF. Written as DNA, the CDR3 is TGTGCCAGCAGCTACCGAACAGGGGTGGAAAGAGAAAAACTGTTTTTT.